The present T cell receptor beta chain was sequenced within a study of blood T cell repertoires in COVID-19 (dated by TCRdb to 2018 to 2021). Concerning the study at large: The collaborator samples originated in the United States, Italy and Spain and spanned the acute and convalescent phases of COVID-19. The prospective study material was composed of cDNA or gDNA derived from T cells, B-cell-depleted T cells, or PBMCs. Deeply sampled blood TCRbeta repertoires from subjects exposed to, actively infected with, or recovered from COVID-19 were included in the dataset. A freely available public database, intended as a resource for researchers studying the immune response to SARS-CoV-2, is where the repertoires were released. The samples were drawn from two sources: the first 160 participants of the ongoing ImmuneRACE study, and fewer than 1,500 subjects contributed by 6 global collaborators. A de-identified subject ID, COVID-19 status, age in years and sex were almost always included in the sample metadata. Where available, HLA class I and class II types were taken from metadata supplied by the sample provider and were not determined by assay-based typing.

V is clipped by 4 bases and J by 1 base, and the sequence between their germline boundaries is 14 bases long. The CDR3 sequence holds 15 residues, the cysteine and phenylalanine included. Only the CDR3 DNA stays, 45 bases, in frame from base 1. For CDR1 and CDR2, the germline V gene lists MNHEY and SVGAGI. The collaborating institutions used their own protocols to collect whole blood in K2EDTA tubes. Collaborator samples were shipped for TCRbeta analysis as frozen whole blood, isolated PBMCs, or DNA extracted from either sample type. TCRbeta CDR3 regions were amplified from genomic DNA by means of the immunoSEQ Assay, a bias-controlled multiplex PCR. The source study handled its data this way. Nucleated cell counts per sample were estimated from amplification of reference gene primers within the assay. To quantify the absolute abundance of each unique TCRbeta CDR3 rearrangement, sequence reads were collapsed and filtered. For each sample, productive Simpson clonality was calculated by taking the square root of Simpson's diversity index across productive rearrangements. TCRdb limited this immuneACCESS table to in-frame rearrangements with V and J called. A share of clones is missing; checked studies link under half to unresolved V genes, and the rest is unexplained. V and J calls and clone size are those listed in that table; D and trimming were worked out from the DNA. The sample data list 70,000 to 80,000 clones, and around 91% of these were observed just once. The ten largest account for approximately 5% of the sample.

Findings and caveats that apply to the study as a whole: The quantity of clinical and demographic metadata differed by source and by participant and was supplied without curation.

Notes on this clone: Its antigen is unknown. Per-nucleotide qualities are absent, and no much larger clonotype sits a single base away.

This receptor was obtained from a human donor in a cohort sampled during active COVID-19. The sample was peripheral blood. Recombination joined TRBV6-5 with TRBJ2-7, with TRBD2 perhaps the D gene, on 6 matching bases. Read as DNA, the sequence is TGTGCCAGCAGTTCTTTTGCGGGGTCGTCCTACGAGCAGTACTTC. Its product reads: CASSSFAGSSYEQYF.